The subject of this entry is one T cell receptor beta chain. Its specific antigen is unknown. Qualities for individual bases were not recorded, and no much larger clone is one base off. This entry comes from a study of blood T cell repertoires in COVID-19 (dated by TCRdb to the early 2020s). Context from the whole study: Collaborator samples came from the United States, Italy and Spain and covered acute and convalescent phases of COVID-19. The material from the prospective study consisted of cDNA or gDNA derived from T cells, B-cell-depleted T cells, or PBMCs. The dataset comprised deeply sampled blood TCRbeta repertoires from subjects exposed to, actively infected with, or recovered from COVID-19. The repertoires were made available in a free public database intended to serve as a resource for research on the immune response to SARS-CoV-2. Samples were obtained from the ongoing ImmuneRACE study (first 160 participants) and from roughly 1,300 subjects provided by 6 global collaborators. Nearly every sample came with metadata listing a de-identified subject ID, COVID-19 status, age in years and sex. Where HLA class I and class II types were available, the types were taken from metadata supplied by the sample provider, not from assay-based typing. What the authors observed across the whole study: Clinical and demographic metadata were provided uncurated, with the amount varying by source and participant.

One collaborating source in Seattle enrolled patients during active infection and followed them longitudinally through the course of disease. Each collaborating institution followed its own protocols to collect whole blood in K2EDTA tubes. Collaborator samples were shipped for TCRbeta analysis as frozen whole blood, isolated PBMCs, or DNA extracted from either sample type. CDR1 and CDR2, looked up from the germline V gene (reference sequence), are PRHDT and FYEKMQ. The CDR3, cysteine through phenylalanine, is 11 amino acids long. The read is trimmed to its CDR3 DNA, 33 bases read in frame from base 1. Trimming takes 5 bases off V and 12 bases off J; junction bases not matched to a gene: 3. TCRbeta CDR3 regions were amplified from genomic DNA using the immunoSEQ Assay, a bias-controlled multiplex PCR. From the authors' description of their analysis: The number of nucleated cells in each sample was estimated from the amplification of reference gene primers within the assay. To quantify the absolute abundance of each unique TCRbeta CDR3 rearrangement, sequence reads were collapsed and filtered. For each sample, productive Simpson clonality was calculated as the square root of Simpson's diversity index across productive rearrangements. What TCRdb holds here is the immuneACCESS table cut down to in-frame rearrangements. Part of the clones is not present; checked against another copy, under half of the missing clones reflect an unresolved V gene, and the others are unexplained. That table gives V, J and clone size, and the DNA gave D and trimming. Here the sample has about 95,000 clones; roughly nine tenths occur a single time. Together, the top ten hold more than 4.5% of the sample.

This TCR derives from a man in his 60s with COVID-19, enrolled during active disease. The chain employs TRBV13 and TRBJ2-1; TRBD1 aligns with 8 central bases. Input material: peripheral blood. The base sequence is TGTGCCAGCAGCCGCAGGGGGCGGCAGTTCTTC. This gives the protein CASSRRGRQFF.